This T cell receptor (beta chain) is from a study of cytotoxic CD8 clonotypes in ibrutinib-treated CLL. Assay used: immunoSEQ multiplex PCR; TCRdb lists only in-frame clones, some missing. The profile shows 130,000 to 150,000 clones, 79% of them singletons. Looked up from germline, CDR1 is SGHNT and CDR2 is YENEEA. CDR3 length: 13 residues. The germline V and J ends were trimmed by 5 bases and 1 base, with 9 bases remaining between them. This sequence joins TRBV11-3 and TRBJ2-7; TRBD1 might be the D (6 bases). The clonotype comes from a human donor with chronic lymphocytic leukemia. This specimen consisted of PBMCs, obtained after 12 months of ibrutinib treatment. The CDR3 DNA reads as TGTGCCAGCAGCATAACAGGGTCCTACGAGCAGTACTTC. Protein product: CASSITGSYEQYF.